The 28 T cell receptor beta chains below all came from one sample that was sequenced in a study of blood T cell repertoires in COVID-19. TCRdb's table, derived via immunoSEQ multiplex PCR, lists solely in-frame clones and lacks some. The table shows 350,000 to 400,000 clones, with around 90% occurring only once. What was sequenced was peripheral blood. The receptors come from a man aged 18 to 29 with active or convalescent COVID-19.

V and J are TRBV4-1 and TRBJ1-4; 10 bases are a match to TRBD1. This CDR3 contains 18 residues. Germline V gene sequence: CDR1 MGHRA, CDR2 YSYEKL. V gave up 3 bases and J gave up 10 bases; unmatched junction bases: 17. The chain's CDR3 is CASSHLLRVDRGEGKLFF. In DNA, the CDR3 is TGCGCCAGCAGCCACCTTTTACGAGTGGACAGGGGGGAGGGAAAACTGTTTTTT.

The chain carries TRBV19 and TRBJ1-4, with 7 bases that match TRBD1. The junction had 7 bases not matched to a gene; V was cut back by 7 bases and J by 5 bases. The CDR3 has 14 residues. CDR1 is LNHDA, CDR2 SQIVND, per germline (reference sequence). The CDR3 DNA is TGTGCCAGTACCCCGTTGGGACAGAATGAAAAACTGTTTTTT. Its translation: CASTPLGQNEKLFF.

The chain employs TRBV4-1 and TRBJ2-7; no firm D call. V lost 0 bases to trimming and J lost 2 bases, with 11 bases between them. The CDR3 runs 15 residues. Germline V gene sequence: CDR1 MGHRA, CDR2 YSYEKL. Here the CDR3 reads CASSQDEASPYEQYF. The DNA of the CDR3 is TGCGCCAGCAGCCAAGATGAGGCTTCCCCCTACGAGCAGTACTTC.

This sequence joins TRBV9 and TRBJ2-4; D is possibly TRBD2 (6 bases). This CDR3 has 14 amino acids. The V end was cut by 3 bases, the J end by 5 bases, with 12 bases between. From germline, CDR1 is SGDLS and CDR2 YYNGEE. For the CDR3, the DNA is TGTGCCAGCAGCGGGGACTTGGGAGAAAACATTCAGTACTTC. It specifies CASSGDLGENIQYF.

The rearrangement links TRBV13 to TRBJ1-2; 7 nucleotides line up with TRBD1. Trimming cost V 5 bases and J 1 base; bases outside gene matches: 7. Per the germline V gene, CDR1 is PRHDT and CDR2 is FYEKMQ (reference sequence). CDR3 length equals 15 residues. The CDR3 DNA reads TGTGCCAGCAGCCTAGACAGGGTTTTTAACTATGGCTACACCTTC. Translation: CASSLDRVFNYGYTF.

The sample holds one count of this clone. This chain joins TRBV27 and TRBJ2-2; TRBD2 aligns across 10 bases. The germline gives CDR1 MNHEY, CDR2 SMNVEV (reference sequence). This CDR3 has 15 amino acids. The V gene end was trimmed by 2 bases and the J gene end by 6 bases; junction bases not matched to a gene: 3. The CDR3 nucleotides read TGTGCCAGCAGTTTAGGGCTAGCGGGAGCCGGGGAGCTGTTTTTT. The encoded protein is CASSLGLAGAGELFF.

The rearrangement links TRBV18 to TRBJ2-7; TRBD2 matches 13 bases. After removal of 3 bases from V and 5 bases from J, the junction contained 4 bases not matched to a gene. CDR3 length: 15 amino acids. Germline V CDR1 and CDR2: KGHSH, LQKENI. Written as DNA, the CDR3 is TGTGCCAGCTCACCCGGACTAGCGGGAGTCGACGAGCAGTACTTC. Protein sequence: CASSPGLAGVDEQYF. The full variable domain, rest sourced from reference TRBV18 and TRBJ2-7, is NAGVMQNPRHLVRRRGQEARLRCSPMKGHSHVYWYRQLPEEGLKFMVYLQKENIIDESGMPKERFSAEFPKEGPSILRIQQVVRGDSAAYFCASSPGLAGVDEQYFGPGTRLTVT.

The V gene is TRBV10-3, the J gene TRBJ1-4; tentatively, D is TRBD1 (5 bases). Germline loops: CDR1 ENHRY, CDR2 SYGVKD. The CDR3 is 14 residues long. Trimming removed 2 bases at V and 5 bases at J, with 9 bases between. The CDR3 loop is CAISERGLNEKLFF. The CDR3 DNA follows: TGTGCCATCAGTGAGCGGGGGTTAAATGAAAAACTGTTTTTT.

This chain uses TRBV12-3 or TRBV12-4 with TRBJ1-2; tentative D call: TRBD1 (6 bases). V was trimmed by 7 bases and J by 1 base, leaving 10 bases between them. This CDR3 spans 13 amino acids. The CDR3 here is CASTGGNNYGYTF. CDR3 coding DNA: TGTGCCAGCACTGGGGGCAATAACTATGGCTACACCTTC.

This sequence joins TRBV9 and TRBJ2-7; 9 nucleotides match TRBD1. Trimming at V came to 0 bases and at J to 3 bases, leaving 4 bases not matched to a gene. Germline V gene data show CDR1 as SGDLS and CDR2 as YYNGEE. The CDR3 loop spans 15 amino acids. The CDR3 spells CASSVGGTGNYEQYF. DNA of the CDR3: TGTGCCAGCAGCGTAGGCGGGACAGGGAACTACGAGCAGTACTTC.

The chain carries TRBV9 and TRBJ1-4, with 9 bases fitting TRBD1. The CDR3 is 18 residues long. V gave up 0 bases and J gave up 0 bases; unmatched junction bases: 6. Germline V CDR1 and CDR2: SGDLS, YYNGEE. CDR3 residues: CASSVGGQGGATNEKLFF. The CDR3 DNA reads as TGTGCCAGCAGCGTAGGGGGACAGGGAGGAGCAACTAATGAAAAACTGTTTTTT.

The gene calls are TRBV6-6 and TRBJ1-6; 11 bases are shared with TRBD1. Per the germline V gene, CDR1 is MNHNY and CDR2 is SVGAGI (reference sequence). CDR3 length: 18 amino acids. V lost 5 bases and J lost 2; bases outside the gene matches: 8. CDR3 residues: CASSQRGQGVAYNSPLHF. The DNA of the CDR3 is TGTGCCAGCAGTCAACGGGGACAGGGGGTCGCCTATAATTCACCCCTCCACTTT.

This clone was counted between two and nine times. The chain employs TRBV4-2 and TRBJ2-3; 7 positions match TRBD1. V lost 6 bases, J lost 2 bases, and 8 bases stayed unmatched. CDR1 and CDR2 (germline): LGHNA, YNFKEQ. The length of the CDR3 is 15 residues. CDR3 protein: CASRPTGAHTDTQYF. As DNA, the CDR3 is TGTGCCAGCAGACCAACAGGGGCGCACACAGATACGCAGTATTTT.

The V and J genes are TRBV11-2 and TRBJ2-3; no definite D call. CDR1 is SGHAT, CDR2 FQNNGV, per germline. This CDR3 has 15 residues. V lost 0 bases and J lost 1, with 8 bases in between. CDR3 residues: CASSLEARRTDTQYF. The CDR3, as DNA: TGTGCCAGCAGCTTAGAGGCTCGCCGCACAGATACGCAGTATTTT.

The V call is TRBV29-1, the J call TRBJ2-1, with TRBD2 matching over 9 bases. The V and J ends lost 1 base and 2 bases, in that order; junction bases with no gene match: 0. The CDR3 runs 14 residues. Germline assignment: CDR1 SQVTM and CDR2 ANQGSEA. CDR3: CSVEGTSAYNEQFF. Here the CDR3 DNA reads TGCAGCGTTGAAGGGACTAGCGCCTACAATGAGCAGTTCTTC.

The chain combines TRBV25-1 with TRBJ1-4; TRBD1 agrees at 7 bases. This CDR3 has 14 amino acids. Germline V gene lookup returns CDR1 MGHDK and CDR2 SYGVNS. V shed 3 bases and J 5 bases; nucleotides not matched to a gene: 3. CDR3 bases: TGTGCCAGCAGTGACGACAGGGCCAATGAAAAACTGTTTTTT. This encodes CASSDDRANEKLFF.

The chain recombines TRBV28 with TRBJ2-1; 7 bases match TRBD1. The CDR3 runs to 15 residues. The V gene's germline CDR1 is MDHEN and CDR2 SYDVKM. Germline trimming cut 1 base from V and 3 bases from J; bases unmatched to any gene: 3. The CDR3 is CASSLLGTVYNEQFF. CDR3 bases: TGTGCCAGCAGTTTATTAGGGACAGTCTACAATGAGCAGTTCTTC.

V and J are TRBV28 and TRBJ2-1, with TRBD1 identical over 9 bases. Trimming took 2 bases from V and 7 from J; bases not matched to a gene: 9. The CDR3 spans 16 residues. Germline V gene sequence: CDR1 MDHEN, CDR2 SYDVKM. DNA for the CDR3: TGTGCCAGCAGTTTAAAACCGGGACAGGGTGGGAATGAGCAGTTCTTC. It yields the protein CASSLKPGQGGNEQFF. Full variable domain (outside the CDR3, taken from reference TRBV28 and TRBJ2-1): DVKVTQSSRYLVKRTGEKVFLECVQDMDHENMFWYRQDPGLGLRLIYFSYDVKMKEKGDIPEGYSVSREKKERFSLILESASTNQTSMYLCASSLKPGQGGNEQFFGPGTRLTVL.

The rearrangement joins TRBV6-5 to TRBJ1-1; no definite D call. Per the germline V gene, CDR1 is MNHEY and CDR2 is SVGAGI. This CDR3 contains 13 residues. Trimming cost V 0 bases and J 7 bases, with 9 bases left between them. As DNA, the CDR3 is TGTGCCAGCAGTTACTCGTCAGGTAATGAAGCTTTCTTT. It is translated as CASSYSSGNEAFF.

The rearrangement links TRBV4-1 to TRBJ1-1; D is perhaps TRBD1 (5 bases). Trimming shortened V by 5 bases and J by 6 bases, and 16 bases separated the two germline ends. The CDR3 is 14 residues long. Germline loops: CDR1 MGHRA, CDR2 YSYEKL. The DNA of the CDR3 is TGCGCCAGCAGCAGGACATCCACGGGCGCTGAAGCTTTCTTT. It codes for CASSRTSTGAEAFF.

The J gene is TRBJ1-2, the V gene TRBV18, with 10 nucleotides matching TRBD1. The CDR3 is 15 residues long. V shed 4 bases, J shed 7 bases, and the junction held 9 bases outside the gene matches. CDR1 KGHSH and CDR2 LQKENI come from the germline V gene. The CDR3 DNA reads as TGTGCCAGCTCACAACAGCGGGACAGGGGTTTTGGCTACACCTTC. As protein: CASSQQRDRGFGYTF. The variable domain in full, completed from reference TRBV18 and TRBJ1-2, reads NAGVMQNPRHLVRRRGQEARLRCSPMKGHSHVYWYRQLPEEGLKFMVYLQKENIIDESGMPKERFSAEFPKEGPSILRIQQVVRGDSAAYFCASSQQRDRGFGYTFGSGTRLTVV.

The chain joins TRBV4-1 to TRBJ1-2, with 8 positions matching TRBD1. J was trimmed by 8 bases and V by 5 bases; bases with no gene match: 16. This CDR3 is 16 amino acids long. From germline, CDR1 is MGHRA and CDR2 YSYEKL. CDR3 nucleotides: TGCGCCAGCAGCTACACGATTCGCCAGGGGGCGGACGGCTACACCTTC. Its translation is CASSYTIRQGADGYTF.

The chain couples TRBV7-3 to TRBJ2-1, with 7 bases that match TRBD2. V shed 5 bases and J 5 bases; nucleotides not matched to a gene: 9. This CDR3 has 15 residues. Germline values: CDR1 SGHTA, CDR2 FQGTGA. CDR3 DNA sequence: TGTGCCAGCAGCGCTCGGGGGACTACTGACAATGAGCAGTTCTTC. Its protein product is CASSARGTTDNEQFF.

About this clone: One junction end disagrees with the germline gene, perhaps due to a read error. The chain couples TRBV5-1 to TRBJ2-6, with TRBD1 as a possible D gene (6 bases). The CDR3 runs to 16 residues. CDR1 and CDR2 (germline): SGHRS, YFSETQ. CDR3 residues: CASSPASGLGANVLTF. The CDR3 DNA follows: TGCGCCAGCAGCCCGGCTTCTGGACTGGGGGCCAACGTGCTGACTTTC.

The chain joins TRBV15 to TRBJ2-1; 11 bases align to TRBD1. V lost 3 bases to trimming and J lost 7 bases; unmatched junction nucleotides: 5. From germline, CDR1 is LNHNV and CDR2 YYDKDF (reference sequence). The CDR3 has 15 amino acids. As DNA, the CDR3 is TGTGCCACCAGCAGCGGACAGGGGGCGCGGAATGAGCAGTTCTTC. It encodes CATSSGQGARNEQFF. Full variable domain (remainder filled in from reference TRBV15 and TRBJ2-1): DAMVIQNPRYQVTQFGKPVTLSCSQTLNHNVMYWYQQKSSQAPKLLFHYYDKDFNNEADTPDNFQSRRPNTSFCFLDIRSPGLGDTAMYLCATSSGQGARNEQFFGPGTRLTVL.

The J gene is TRBJ1-2, the V gene TRBV6-2 or TRBV6-3; TRBD1 matches at 7 bases. V lost 5 bases, J lost 4 bases, and 7 bases stayed unmatched. The CDR3 covers 14 residues. Germline CDR1 is MNHEY and CDR2 is SVGEGT. The CDR3 DNA sequence: TGTGCCAGCAGTCTGGGACAGCAGGGCTATGGCTACACCTTC. Protein: CASSLGQQGYGYTF.

The gene calls are TRBV11-1 and TRBJ2-7; perhaps TRBD2 as D (6 bases). This CDR3 has 14 residues. V shed 1 base and J shed 1 base, with 8 bases lying between them. Germline CDR1 SGHAT, CDR2 FQDESV (reference sequence). CDR3 sequence: CASSLDGGSYEQYF. In DNA, the CDR3 is TGTGCCAGCAGCTTAGATGGGGGGTCCTACGAGCAGTACTTC.

The chain joins TRBV29-1 to TRBJ1-2, with unresolved D. The V gene's germline CDR1 is SQVTM and CDR2 ANQGSEA. The CDR3 is 12 amino acids. Trimming removed 4 bases at V and 5 bases at J, with 11 bases between. As DNA, the CDR3 is TGCAGCGTTGTGGAGGGATTGTATGGCTACACCTTC. The encoded protein is CSVVEGLYGYTF.